This T cell receptor (beta chain) was retrieved from a study of PD-1 blockade in classical Hodgkin lymphoma. Study-level results: The CD4+ diversity rise by C4D1 was clearest in complete responders. Patients with a complete response exhibited baseline diversity comparable to newly diagnosed patients.

CDR3 length: 14 residues. Per germline, CDR1 MNHEY and CDR2 SVGAGI. V trimming: 8 bases; J trimming: 5 bases; junction bases outside the gene matches: 7. Time point: cycle 4 day 1 (C4D1), after less than 7 weeks of nivolumab. Every patient was affected by relapse after autologous stem cell transplantation, while exposure to brentuximab vedotin was not uniform. Each best response was a complete response, a partial response or progressive disease. Profiling relied on immunoSEQ multiplex PCR, and the TCRdb table lists in-frame clones only, not all of them. Altogether nearly 20,000 clones are present, roughly 72% being singletons, with the ten largest covering around two fifths. A single count supports this clone. Its specificity is not known.

This sample comprised peripheral blood mononuclear cells (PBMCs), obtained before the fourth cycle of nivolumab. The rearrangement links TRBV6-5 to TRBJ2-2; 8 bases map to TRBD1. This receptor was taken from a human donor with classical Hodgkin lymphoma. CDR3 nucleotide sequence: TGTGCCAGCTGTGGGACAGGAGGGACCGGGGAGCTGTTTTTT. Translated, it gives CASCGTGGTGELFF.